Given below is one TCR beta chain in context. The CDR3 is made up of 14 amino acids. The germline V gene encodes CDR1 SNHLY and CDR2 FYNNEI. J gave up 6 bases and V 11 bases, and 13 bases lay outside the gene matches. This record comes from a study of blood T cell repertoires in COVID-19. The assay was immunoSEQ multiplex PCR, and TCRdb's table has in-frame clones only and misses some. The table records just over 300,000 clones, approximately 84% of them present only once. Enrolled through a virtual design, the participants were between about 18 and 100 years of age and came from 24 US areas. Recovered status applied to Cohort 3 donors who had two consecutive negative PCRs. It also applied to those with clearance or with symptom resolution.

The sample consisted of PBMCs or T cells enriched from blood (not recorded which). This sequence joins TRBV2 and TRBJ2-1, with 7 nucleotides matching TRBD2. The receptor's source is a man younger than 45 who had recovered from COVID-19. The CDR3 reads CAARPSGIPNEQFF. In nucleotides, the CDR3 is TGTGCCGCGCGGCCCAGCGGGATACCCAATGAGCAGTTCTTC. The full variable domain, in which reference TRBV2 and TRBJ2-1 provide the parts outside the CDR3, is EPEVTQTPSHQVTQMGQEVILRCVPISNHLYFYWYRQILGQKVEFLVSFYNNEISEKSEIFDDQFSVERPDGSNFTLKIRSTKLEDSAMYFCAARPSGIPNEQFFGPGTRLTVL.